These 11 T cell receptor beta chains share one sample of origin, sequenced in a study of blood T cells in healthy people across ages. The authors ran a second PCR of roughly 6 to 12 cycles using a sample-barcoded 5' primer and a J-beta primer mix. TCRdb analysed the 5' RACE reads with MiXCR anew, one entry per CDR3 protein. This table holds fewer than 1,000,000 distinct CDR3 sequences, around 42% found once. The material sequenced was blood. The receptors shown here come from a man between 60 and 75 years old in good health.

J is TRBJ2-1 and V is TRBV24-1; D is unclear. Germline V gene lookup returns CDR1 KGHDR and CDR2 SFDVKD. The CDR3 consists of 15 residues. V was shortened by 3 bases and J by 13 bases, with 21 bases between the two germline ends. The CDR3, as DNA: TGTGCCACCAGTGATCCCCTCGACCCCGGCGAAGCCCAGTTCTTC. Its protein product is CATSDPLDPGEAQFF.

The chain couples TRBV10-3 to TRBJ1-3, with D perhaps TRBD1 (6 bases). Trimming left V 6 bases short and J 0 bases short, with 12 bases between. Germline lookup yields CDR1 ENHRY and CDR2 SYGVKD. The CDR3 covers 15 residues. The CDR3 DNA is TGTGCCATCAGCCAGACAGGTCTCTCTGGAAACACCATATATTTT. This sequence encodes CAISQTGLSGNTIYF.

As to this clonotype: An end of the junction differs from the germline gene, which may be a read error. The rearrangement uses TRBV7-2 and TRBJ1-4; D remains ambiguous. The length of the CDR3 is 13 residues. Germline lookup yields CDR1 SGHTA and CDR2 FQGNSA. CDR3 loop: CASSVALGEKLFF. Written as DNA, the CDR3 is TGTGCCAGCAGCGTAGCGCTGGGGGAAAAACTGTTTTTT.

J is TRBJ1-2 and V is TRBV6-5, with D maybe TRBD1 (5 bases). V lost 0 bases to trimming and J lost 7 bases, with 21 bases between them. The CDR3 contains 17 residues. The germline V gene encodes CDR1 MNHEY and CDR2 SVGAGI. CDR3 nucleotides: TGTGCCAGCAGTTACTCGATGTCGACCCCGAGGGGAGGTGGCTACACCTTC. It encodes CASSYSMSTPRGGGYTF.

CDR3 amino acids: CSARRRQLNHGYTF. The CDR3 DNA sequence: TGCAGTGCTAGAAGACGACAACTGAACCATGGCTACACCTTC. The chain combines TRBV20-1 with TRBJ1-2, with no clear D. Between the trimmed V and J ends, which lost 2 bases and 6 bases, there was a span of 16 bases. The CDR3 runs to 14 residues. Germline V gene data show CDR1 as DFQATT and CDR2 as SNEGSKA (reference sequence).

This clonotype was picked up a small number of times. The CDR3 is CSARKGGTEAFF. CDR3 sequence (DNA): TGCAGTGCTAGGAAGGGCGGCACTGAAGCTTTCTTT. This chain uses TRBV20-1 with TRBJ1-1; D gene ambiguous. The CDR3 runs to 12 residues. Germline lookup yields CDR1 DFQATT and CDR2 SNEGSKA (reference sequence). V was cut by 3 bases and J by 4 bases, with 9 bases left in between.

Ten or more counts support this clonotype. The chain links TRBV4-3 to TRBJ2-7, with D perhaps TRBD1 or TRBD2 (6 bases each). With 0 bases removed from V and 3 bases from J, the gap between germline ends came to 12 bases. The CDR3 is 15 residues long. The germline gives CDR1 LGHNA, CDR2 YSLEER. Here the CDR3 reads CASSQERGLVYEQYF. The CDR3 DNA sequence: TGCGCCAGCAGCCAAGAACGGGGGCTTGTCTACGAGCAGTACTTC.

The CDR3 reads CATSDAGTGNTGELFF. For the CDR3, the DNA is TGTGCCACCAGTGATGCCGGGACAGGGAACACCGGGGAGCTGTTTTTT. The chain has TRBV24-1 and TRBJ2-2; 8 nucleotides match TRBD1. V dropped 3 bases and J dropped 1; count of bases not matched to a gene: 3. From germline, CDR1 is KGHDR and CDR2 SFDVKD. The CDR3 is made up of 16 amino acids.

The J gene is TRBJ1-1, the V gene TRBV11-3; possible D gene TRBD1, 6 bases. CDR3 length equals 15 residues. Trimming shortened V by 4 bases and J by 0 bases, and 12 bases separated the two germline ends. CDR1 and CDR2 (germline): SGHNT, YENEEA. Here the CDR3 DNA reads TGTGCCAGCAGCTCGTATCCAGGGGTGAACACTGAAGCTTTCTTT. This encodes CASSSYPGVNTEAFF.

V usage is TRBV11-2 and J usage is TRBJ2-1; the match to TRBD2 covers 10 bases. Germline V gene data show CDR1 as SGHAT and CDR2 as FQNNGV. J gave up 8 bases and V 5 bases, and 9 bases lay outside the gene matches. This CDR3 is built from 15 residues. For the CDR3, the DNA is TGTGCCAGCAGCATAACAGCGGGGGGGCCGGATGAGCAGTTCTTC. Protein product: CASSITAGGPDEQFF.

The chain employs TRBV12-3 or TRBV12-4 and TRBJ1-6, with D possibly TRBD1 on 5 matching bases. The V end lost 5 bases, the J end lost 13 bases, and 15 bases lay between the germline ends. CDR3 size: 13 residues. Written as DNA, the CDR3 is TGTGCCAGCAGTGAACGGGACGGTGCGCCCCTCCACTTT. Translated, it gives CASSERDGAPLHF.